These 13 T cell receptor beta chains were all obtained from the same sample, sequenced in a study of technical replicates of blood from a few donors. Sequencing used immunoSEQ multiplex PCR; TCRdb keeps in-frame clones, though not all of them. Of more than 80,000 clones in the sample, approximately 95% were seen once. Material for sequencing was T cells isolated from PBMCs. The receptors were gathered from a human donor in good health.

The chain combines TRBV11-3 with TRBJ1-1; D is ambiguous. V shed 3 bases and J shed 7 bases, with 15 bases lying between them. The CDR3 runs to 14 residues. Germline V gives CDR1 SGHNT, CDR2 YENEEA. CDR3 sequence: CASSFGQARDEAFF. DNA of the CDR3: TGTGCCAGCAGCTTTGGGCAGGCGAGGGATGAAGCTTTCTTT.

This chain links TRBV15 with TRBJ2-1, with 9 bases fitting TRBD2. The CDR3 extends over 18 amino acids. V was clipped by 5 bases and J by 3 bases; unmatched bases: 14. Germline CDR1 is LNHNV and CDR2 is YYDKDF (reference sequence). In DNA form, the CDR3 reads TGTGCCACCAGCCCCGTACCGGGACTAGCTCCTGACTACAATGAGCAGTTCTTC. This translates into CATSPVPGLAPDYNEQFF.

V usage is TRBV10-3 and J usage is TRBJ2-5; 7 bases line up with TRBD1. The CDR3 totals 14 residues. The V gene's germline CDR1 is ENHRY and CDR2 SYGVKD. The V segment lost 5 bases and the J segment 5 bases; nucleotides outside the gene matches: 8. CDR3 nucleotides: TGTGCCATCAGTCTCGGACAGGCCGGGGAGACCCAGTACTTC. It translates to CAISLGQAGETQYF.

Here the CDR3 reads CASSLRLGTGSQETQYF. As DNA, the CDR3 is TGTGCCAGCAGCTTAAGGTTAGGGACAGGCTCACAAGAGACCCAGTACTTC. The rearrangement uses TRBV11-2 and TRBJ2-5, with 8 positions matching TRBD1. The CDR3 consists of 17 residues. The ends lost 2 bases at V and 2 bases at J; junction bases unmatched: 10. Germline lookup yields CDR1 SGHAT and CDR2 FQNNGV.

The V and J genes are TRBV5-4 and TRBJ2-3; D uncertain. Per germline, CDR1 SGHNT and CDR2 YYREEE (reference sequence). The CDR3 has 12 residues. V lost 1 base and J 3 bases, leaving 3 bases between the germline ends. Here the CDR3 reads CASSLTTDTQYF. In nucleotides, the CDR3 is TGTGCCAGCAGCTTGACAACAGATACGCAGTATTTT. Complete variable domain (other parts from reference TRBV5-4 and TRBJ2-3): ETGVTQSPTHLIKTRGQQVTLRCSSQSGHNTVSWYQQALGQGPQFIFQYYREEENGRGNFPPRFSGLQFPNYSSELNVNALELDDSALYLCASSLTTDTQYFGPGTRLTVL.

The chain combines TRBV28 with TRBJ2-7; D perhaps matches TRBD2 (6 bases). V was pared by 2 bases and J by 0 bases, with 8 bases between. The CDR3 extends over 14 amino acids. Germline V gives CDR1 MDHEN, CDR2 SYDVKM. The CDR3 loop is CASSLLAFSYEQYF. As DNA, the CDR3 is TGTGCCAGCAGTTTACTAGCGTTCTCCTACGAGCAGTACTTC.

The DNA for the CDR3 is TGCGCCAGCAGCTTGGTTTGGGACAGAGCCCAAGAGACCCAGTACTTC. The encoded protein is CASSLVWDRAQETQYF. The V call is TRBV5-1, the J call TRBJ2-5, with 7 bases that match TRBD1. Losses at the gene ends were 0 bases for V and 1 base for J; bases not matched to a gene: 6. This CDR3 has 16 residues. CDR1 and CDR2 (germline): SGHRS, YFSETQ.

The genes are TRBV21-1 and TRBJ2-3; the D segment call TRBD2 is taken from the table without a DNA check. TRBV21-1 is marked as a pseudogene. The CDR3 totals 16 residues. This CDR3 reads CASSKGLAGFTDTQYF. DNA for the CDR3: TGTGCCAGCAGCAAGGGACTAGCGGGCTTCACAGATACGCAGTATTTT.

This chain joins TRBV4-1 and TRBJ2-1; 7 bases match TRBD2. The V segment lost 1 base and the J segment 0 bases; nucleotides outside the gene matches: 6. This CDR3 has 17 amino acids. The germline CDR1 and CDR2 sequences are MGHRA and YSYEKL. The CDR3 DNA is TGCGCCAGCAGCCAAGGCGGGAGCTTCTTCTCCTACAATGAGCAGTTCTTC. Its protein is CASSQGGSFFSYNEQFF.

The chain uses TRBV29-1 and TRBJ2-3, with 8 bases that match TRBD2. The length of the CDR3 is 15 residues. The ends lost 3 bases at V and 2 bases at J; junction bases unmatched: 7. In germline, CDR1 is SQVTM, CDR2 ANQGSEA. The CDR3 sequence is CSVDRSGGTTDTQYF. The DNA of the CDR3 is TGCAGCGTTGATAGGAGCGGGGGAACCACAGATACGCAGTATTTT.

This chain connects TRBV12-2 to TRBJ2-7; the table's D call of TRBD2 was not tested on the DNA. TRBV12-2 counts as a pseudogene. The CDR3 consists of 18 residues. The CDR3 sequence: CASRLPSRTSGGRYEQYF. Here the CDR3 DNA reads TGTGCAAGTCGCCTCCCTTCGCGCACTAGCGGAGGACGCTACGAGCAGTACTTC.

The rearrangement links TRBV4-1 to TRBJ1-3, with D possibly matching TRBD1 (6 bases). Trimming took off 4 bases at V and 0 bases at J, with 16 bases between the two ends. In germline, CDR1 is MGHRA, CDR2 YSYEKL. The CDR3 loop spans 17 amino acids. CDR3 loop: CASSPIYRDYSGNTIYF. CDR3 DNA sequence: TGCGCCAGCAGCCCTATTTACAGGGATTACTCTGGAAACACCATATATTTT.

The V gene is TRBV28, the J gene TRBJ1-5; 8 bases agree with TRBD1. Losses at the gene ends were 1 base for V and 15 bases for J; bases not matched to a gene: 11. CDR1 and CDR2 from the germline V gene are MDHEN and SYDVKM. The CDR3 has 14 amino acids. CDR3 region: CASSLLASGGSGHF. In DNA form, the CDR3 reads TGTGCCAGCAGTTTATTAGCCTCAGGGGGCTCAGGGCATTTT.